This T cell receptor (beta chain) emerged from a study of cytomegalovirus exposure and HLA in healthy donors. This PCR relied on a set of 60 Vbeta primers and 13 Jbeta primers. Repertoires were generated with immunoSEQ multiplex PCR, while TCRdb's copy carries only in-frame clones and drops some. The sample has about 120,000 clones; roughly four fifths are singletons. Worth noting for this clone: Its antigen is currently unknown.

V shed 0 bases and J shed 0 bases, with 15 bases lying between them. The length of the CDR3 is 17 residues. Germline assignment: CDR1 SGHRS and CDR2 YFSETQ. The study, taken as a whole, reports: Several top significant clusters appeared, in a later analysis, to be linked to common viral pathogens. TCR beta V- and J-gene trimming, according to a later analysis, was linked to a missense DCLRE1C variant. In an earlier analysis, productive rearrangement rates for most beta V segments clustered near 87% or 30%. Associated with cytomegalovirus, according to the listing, were 150 to 200 TCR beta chains.

This chain uses TRBV5-1 with TRBJ2-5; D perhaps matches TRBD2 (5 bases). This TCR was sampled from a woman younger than 30 in good health and CMV-seronegative. The material sequenced was PBMCs. The DNA for the CDR3 is TGCGCCAGCAGCTTGGACCCGCTAGCTTATTACCAAGAGACCCAGTACTTC. This encodes CASSLDPLAYYQETQYF.